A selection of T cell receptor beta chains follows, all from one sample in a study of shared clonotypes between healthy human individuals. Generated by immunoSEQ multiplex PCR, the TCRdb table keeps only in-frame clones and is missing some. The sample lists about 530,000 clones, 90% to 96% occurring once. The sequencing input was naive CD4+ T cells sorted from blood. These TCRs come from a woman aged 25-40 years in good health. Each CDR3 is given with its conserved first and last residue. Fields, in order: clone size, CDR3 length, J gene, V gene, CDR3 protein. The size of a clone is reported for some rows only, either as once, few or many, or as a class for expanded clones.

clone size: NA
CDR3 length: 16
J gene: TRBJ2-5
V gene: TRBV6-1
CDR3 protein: CASSEALSGLGETQYF

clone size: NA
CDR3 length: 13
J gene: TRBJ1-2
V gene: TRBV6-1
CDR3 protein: CARGETGGYGYTF

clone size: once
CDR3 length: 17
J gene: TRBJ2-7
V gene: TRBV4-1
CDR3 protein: CASSLRVGGAGTYEQYF

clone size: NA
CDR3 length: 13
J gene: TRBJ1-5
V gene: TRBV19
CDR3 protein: CASSRDRERPQHF

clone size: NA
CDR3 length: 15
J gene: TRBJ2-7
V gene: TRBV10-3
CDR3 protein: CAISFGQGSSYEQYF

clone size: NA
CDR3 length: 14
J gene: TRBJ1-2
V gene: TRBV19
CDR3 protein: CASSLGRPNYGYTF

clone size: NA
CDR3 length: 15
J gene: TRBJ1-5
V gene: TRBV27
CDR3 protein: CASSKGQTINQPQHF

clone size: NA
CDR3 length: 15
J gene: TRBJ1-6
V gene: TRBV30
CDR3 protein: CAWSVSTGHNSPLHF

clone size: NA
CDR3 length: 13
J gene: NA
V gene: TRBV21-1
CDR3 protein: CASSKDEEFEQYF

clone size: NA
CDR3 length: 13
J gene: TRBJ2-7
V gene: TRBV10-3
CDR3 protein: CAISEPAGFEQYF

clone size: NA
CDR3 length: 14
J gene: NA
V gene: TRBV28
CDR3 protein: CASSPREWDYEQYF

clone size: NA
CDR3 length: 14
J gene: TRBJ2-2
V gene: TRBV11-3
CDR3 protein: CASSLQGGTGELFF

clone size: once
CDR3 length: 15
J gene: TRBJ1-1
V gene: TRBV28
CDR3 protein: CASSHSGTGNTEAFF

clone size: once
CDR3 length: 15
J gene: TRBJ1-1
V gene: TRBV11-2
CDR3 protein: CASSPTGTVGTEAFF

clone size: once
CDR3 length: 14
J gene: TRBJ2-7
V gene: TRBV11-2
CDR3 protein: CASSLQGSVHEQYF

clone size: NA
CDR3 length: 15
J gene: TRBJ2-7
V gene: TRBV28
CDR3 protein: CASSSQQAPHYEQYF

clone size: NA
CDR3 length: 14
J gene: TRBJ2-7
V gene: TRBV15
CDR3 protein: CATSRVRVNYEQYF

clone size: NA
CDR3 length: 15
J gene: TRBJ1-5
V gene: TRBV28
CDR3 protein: CASIRRGQGYQPQHF

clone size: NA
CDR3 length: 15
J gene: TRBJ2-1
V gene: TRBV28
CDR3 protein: CASNPMGLQLDEQFF

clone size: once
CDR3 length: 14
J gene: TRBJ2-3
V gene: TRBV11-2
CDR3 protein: CASSPTTVTDTQYF

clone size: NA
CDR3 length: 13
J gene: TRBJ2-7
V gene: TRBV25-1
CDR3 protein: CASRANGEYEQYF

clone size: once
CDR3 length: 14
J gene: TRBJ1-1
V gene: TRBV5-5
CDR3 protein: CASSLVTGISEAFF

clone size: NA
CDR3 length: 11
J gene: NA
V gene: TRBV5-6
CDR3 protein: CASSSVVEQYF

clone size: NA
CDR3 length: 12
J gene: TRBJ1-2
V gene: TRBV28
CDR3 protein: CASSYGGYGYTF

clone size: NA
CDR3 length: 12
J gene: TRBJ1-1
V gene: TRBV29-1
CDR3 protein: CSVAGANTEAFF

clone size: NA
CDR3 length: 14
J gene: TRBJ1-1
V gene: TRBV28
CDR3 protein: CASRDPTRTGEAFF

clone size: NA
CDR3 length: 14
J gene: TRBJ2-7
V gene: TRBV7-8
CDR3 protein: CASSLAGPLYEQYF

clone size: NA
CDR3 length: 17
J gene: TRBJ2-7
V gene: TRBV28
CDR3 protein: CASSPERPRRGTYEQYF

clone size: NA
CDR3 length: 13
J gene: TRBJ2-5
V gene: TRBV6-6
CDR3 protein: CASSPPGRETQYF

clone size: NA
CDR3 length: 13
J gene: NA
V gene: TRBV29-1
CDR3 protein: CSVAGERTYEQYF

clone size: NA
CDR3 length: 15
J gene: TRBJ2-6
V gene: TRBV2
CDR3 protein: CASSRGSSGANVLTF

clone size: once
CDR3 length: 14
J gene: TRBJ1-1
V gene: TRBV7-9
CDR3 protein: CASSLLGGTTEAFF

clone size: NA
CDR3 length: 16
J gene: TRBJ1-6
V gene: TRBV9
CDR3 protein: CASSGQIKSYNSPLHF

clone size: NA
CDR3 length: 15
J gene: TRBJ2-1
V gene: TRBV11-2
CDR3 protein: CASSLVSGGPNEQFF

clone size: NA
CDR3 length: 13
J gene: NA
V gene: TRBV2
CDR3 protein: CASRADGSYEQYF

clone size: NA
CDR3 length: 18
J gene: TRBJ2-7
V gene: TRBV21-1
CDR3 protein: CASSKEGGLAGACYEQYF

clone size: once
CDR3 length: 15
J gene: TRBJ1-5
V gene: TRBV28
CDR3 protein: CASSLGPFSNQPQHF

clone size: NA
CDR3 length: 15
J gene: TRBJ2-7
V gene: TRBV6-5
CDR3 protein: CASRLLGTGSSEQYF

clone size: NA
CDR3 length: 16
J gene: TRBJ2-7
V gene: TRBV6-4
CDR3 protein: CASRANGLAGVGEQYF

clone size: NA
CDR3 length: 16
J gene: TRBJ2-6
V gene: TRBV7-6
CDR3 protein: CASSLGRATGANVLTF

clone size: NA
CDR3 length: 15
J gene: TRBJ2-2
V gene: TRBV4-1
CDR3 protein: CASSQYPSGTGELFF

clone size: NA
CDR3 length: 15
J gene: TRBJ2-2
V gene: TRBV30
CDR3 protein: CAWFLRVDYTGELFF

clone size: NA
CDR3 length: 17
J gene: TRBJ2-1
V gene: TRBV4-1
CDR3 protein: CASSPKAGESTYNEQFF

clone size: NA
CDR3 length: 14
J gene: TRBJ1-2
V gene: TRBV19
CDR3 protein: CASSMAGLNYGYTF

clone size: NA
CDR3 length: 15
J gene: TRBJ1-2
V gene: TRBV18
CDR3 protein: CASSPLDREGYGYTF

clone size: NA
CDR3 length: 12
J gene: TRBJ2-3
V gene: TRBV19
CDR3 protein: CASSRTSDTQYF

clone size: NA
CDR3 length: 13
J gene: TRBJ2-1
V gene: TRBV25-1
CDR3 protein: CASRAGTYNEQFF

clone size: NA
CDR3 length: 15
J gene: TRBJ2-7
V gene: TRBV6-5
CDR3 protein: CASSYSLESSYEQYF

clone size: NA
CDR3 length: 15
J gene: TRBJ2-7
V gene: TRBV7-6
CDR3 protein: CASSPVGLAGYEQYF

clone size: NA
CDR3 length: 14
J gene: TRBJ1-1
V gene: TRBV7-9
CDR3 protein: CASSLVDRNTEAFF

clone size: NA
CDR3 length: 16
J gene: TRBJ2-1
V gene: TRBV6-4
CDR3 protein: CASSEVATTSYNEQFF

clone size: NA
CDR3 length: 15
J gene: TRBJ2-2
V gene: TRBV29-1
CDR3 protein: CSVNRDRGSAGELFF

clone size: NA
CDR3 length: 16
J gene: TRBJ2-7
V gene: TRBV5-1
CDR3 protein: CASSLDPPPDSYEQYF

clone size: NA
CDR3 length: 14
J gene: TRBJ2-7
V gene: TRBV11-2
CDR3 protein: CASSLVQRTYEQYF